This T cell receptor beta chain derives from a study of CD8 T cells in ankylosing spondylitis (dated by TCRdb to about 2017). Background for the entire study: T cell receptor beta repertoires were profiled in healthy donors and ankylosing spondylitis patients so that disease-linked TCR variants could be found. The whole study cohort included 85 to 120 healthy donors and 25 ankylosing spondylitis patients. Peripheral blood samples were taken, and synovial fluid was additionally collected from ankylosing spondylitis patients. Paper-wide results and their limitations: Some motif variants had previously been reported in the synovial fluid and blood of reactive arthritis patients, which suggests shared mechanisms of disease initiation. Blood from ankylosing spondylitis patients appeared to be characterized by a TCR beta motif made up of several highly homologous amino acid variants. The disease-linked clones were reported as significantly enriched in matched synovial fluid samples from ankylosing spondylitis patients. The disease-linked clones had a CD8+ phenotype and were found at relatively low frequencies in peripheral blood.

The sequencer listed for this sample is Illumina HiSeq 2500. Quantitative 5'-RACE with molecular barcodes was used to prepare TCR beta libraries. The authors' analysis ran thus. Disease-linked TCR variants were identified with a new computational method built on a probabilistic model of VDJ rearrangement. TCRdb applied fastp at Q25 and MiXCR to the public reads, then kept only in-frame beta chains. For every CDR3 protein sequence, its rows merge into one entry that carries the most common genes and DNA. TCRdb, rather than the study authors, made the V and J calls. The sample profile shows 200,000 to 250,000 distinct CDR3 sequences; 6% to 8.5% of them were found once. The ten biggest clones cover approximately 15% of the sample. Ten or more counts support this clonotype. Its antigen target is currently unknown. The sample holds no much larger clone one base away, and base qualities are not on file. Including cysteine and phenylalanine, the CDR3 has 12 amino acids. Only the CDR3 region is kept as DNA, spanning 36 bases read in frame from base 1. V is clipped by 10 bases and J by 5 bases, and the sequence between their germline boundaries is 14 bases long. Based on the germline V gene, the CDR1 and CDR2 sequences are SNHLY and FYNNEI.

This clonotype originated in a male donor with ankylosing spondylitis. The sequenced material came from blood, either unsorted or a sorted T cell fraction (not recorded which). The chain is encoded by TRBV2 joined to TRBJ2-5; the D gene is perhaps TRBD2, from 6 matching bases. The CDR3 amino acid sequence is: CANLAERETQYF. The DNA reads TGTGCCAACTTAGCGGAAAGGGAGACCCAGTACTTC. The variable domain in full, with residues beyond the CDR3 obtained from the reference TRBV2 and TRBJ2-5 genes, is EPEVTQTPSHQVTQMGQEVILRCVPISNHLYFYWYRQILGQKVEFLVSFYNNEISEKSEIFDDQFSVERPDGSNFTLKIRSTKLEDSAMYFCANLAERETQYFGPGTRLLVL.